Each of the 26 T cell receptor beta chains below was sequenced from the same sample in a study of technical replicates of blood from several donors. The repertoire was sequenced with immunoSEQ multiplex PCR; TCRdb's copy has only in-frame clones and lacks some. This table holds roughly 87,000 clones, 90% to 95% found once. The sample was T cells isolated from PBMCs. The source is a human donor in good health.

The chain employs TRBV27 and TRBJ2-2; 7 nucleotides match TRBD1. This CDR3 comprises 23 residues. V was clipped by 2 bases and J by 6 bases; unmatched bases: 30. Germline CDR1 reads MNHEY; CDR2 reads SMNVEV (reference sequence). CDR3 coding DNA: TGTGCCAGCAGTTTACAAGGGCTATTTTTAAATATTACTCGGGACAGATCGGCCGGGGAGCTGTTTTTT. This gives the protein CASSLQGLFLNITRDRSAGELFF.

The chain uses TRBV5-4 and TRBJ2-2, with 13 nucleotides matching TRBD2. This CDR3 is 19 amino acids long. Germline trimming cut 3 bases from V and 3 bases from J; bases unmatched to any gene: 11. The V gene's germline CDR1 is SGHNT and CDR2 YYREEE (reference sequence). CDR3 bases: TGTGCCAGCAGCTATCTTAAAGAGGGACTAGCGGGATACACCGGGGAGCTGTTTTTT. It translates to CASSYLKEGLAGYTGELFF.

This clone is a singleton in its sample. The chain employs TRBV28 and TRBJ1-1; the match to TRBD1 covers 9 bases. The length of the CDR3 is 16 residues. After removal of 1 base from V and 8 bases from J, the junction contained 11 bases not matched to a gene. Looked up from germline, CDR1 is MDHEN and CDR2 is SYDVKM. CDR3 in amino acids: CASSLLGAGTGTEAFF. The CDR3 DNA reads as TGTGCCAGCAGTTTATTGGGGGCCGGGACAGGGACAGAAGCTTTCTTT. Full variable domain (remainder filled in from reference TRBV28 and TRBJ1-1): DVKVTQSSRYLVKRTGEKVFLECVQDMDHENMFWYRQDPGLGLRLIYFSYDVKMKEKGDIPEGYSVSREKKERFSLILESASTNQTSMYLCASSLLGAGTGTEAFFGQGTRLTVV.

This chain connects TRBV30 to TRBJ1-5, with TRBD1 matching 8 bases. Germline CDR1 reads GTSNPN; CDR2 reads SVGIG (reference sequence). The CDR3 consists of 14 residues. Trimming removed 3 bases from V and 3 bases from J; junction bases left unmatched: 4. Here the CDR3 DNA reads TGTGCCTGGAGCAGGGGGCTCGACAATCAGCCCCAGCATTTT. It is translated as CAWSRGLDNQPQHF.

The CDR3: CATSRDPPGLVSGYTF. CDR3 in DNA: TGTGCCACCAGCAGAGACCCCCCGGGTTTGGTCTCAGGCTACACCTTC. The V and J genes are TRBV15 and TRBJ1-2, with D hard to call. V lost 0 bases and J lost 8, with 19 bases in between. The germline V gene has CDR1 LNHNV and CDR2 YYDKDF (reference sequence). There are 16 residues in the CDR3.

J is TRBJ2-1 and V is TRBV7-2, with 11 nucleotides matching TRBD2. V was clipped by 2 bases and J by 12 bases; unmatched bases: 9. The CDR3 runs to 15 residues. Germline values: CDR1 SGHTA, CDR2 FQGNSA. For the CDR3, the DNA is TGTGCCAGCAGCTTAAGACTAGCGGGGCAAGCGGTGCAGTTCTTC. This translates into CASSLRLAGQAVQFF.

CDR3 coding DNA: TGTGCCAGGGACAGCCAAGACAACACTGAAGCTTTCTTT. Protein product: CARDSQDNTEAFF. The chain couples TRBV2 to TRBJ1-1; D perhaps matches TRBD1 (6 bases). Deletions cut 9 bases from V and 2 bases from J, with 13 bases between. There are 13 residues in the CDR3. Germline lookup yields CDR1 SNHLY and CDR2 FYNNEI.

The rearrangement uses TRBV28 and TRBJ1-6, with D unresolved. Per germline, CDR1 MDHEN and CDR2 SYDVKM. CDR3 length: 9 residues. Trimming removed 7 bases from V and 13 bases from J, with 5 bases in between. In nucleotides, the CDR3 is TGTGCCAGCAAGCTTCCCCTCCACTTT. Amino acids: CASKLPLHF. The whole variable domain, remainder taken from reference TRBV28 and TRBJ1-6, is DVKVTQSSRYLVKRTGEKVFLECVQDMDHENMFWYRQDPGLGLRLIYFSYDVKMKEKGDIPEGYSVSREKKERFSLILESASTNQTSMYLCASKLPLHFGNGTRLTVT.

V is TRBV21-1 and J is TRBJ2-1; TRBD2 is the table's D call, not checked against the DNA. TRBV21-1 is classified as a pseudogene. The CDR3 has 15 amino acids. The CDR3 sequence is CASSSRSGGANEQFF. CDR3 coding DNA: TGTGCCAGCAGCTCTCGTAGCGGGGGGGCGAATGAGCAGTTCTTC.

This clone was seen a handful of times. The chain links TRBV5-4 to TRBJ1-1; unclear D gene. The germline V and J ends were trimmed by 2 bases and 5 bases, with 7 bases remaining between them. CDR1 and CDR2 (germline): SGHNT, YYREEE (reference sequence). This CDR3 region has 12 residues. The CDR3 bases are TGTGCCAGCAGCTTCGAGTTTACTGAAGCTTTCTTT. Its protein is CASSFEFTEAFF.

This chain connects TRBV7-9 to TRBJ1-1; the D gene is possibly TRBD1 (5 bases). With 3 bases removed from V and 1 base from J, the gap between germline ends came to 9 bases. The CDR3 is 14 amino acids. Germline V CDR1 and CDR2: SEHNR, FQNEAQ (reference sequence). CDR3 protein: CASSFRGENTEAFF. For the CDR3, the DNA is TGTGCCAGCAGCTTCCGGGGGGAGAACACTGAAGCTTTCTTT.

This chain uses TRBV29-1 with TRBJ2-1, with no clear D. Germline loops: CDR1 SQVTM, CDR2 ANQGSEA. The CDR3 loop spans 13 amino acids. V was shortened by 7 bases and J by 3 bases, with 13 bases between the two germline ends. The CDR3, as DNA: TGCAGCGCTATATCCCTAGGCTACAATGAGCAGTTCTTC. Its protein is CSAISLGYNEQFF.

This chain joins TRBV9 and TRBJ2-5; TRBD2 matches at 14 bases. The CDR3 spans 18 residues. Germline CDR1 SGDLS, CDR2 YYNGEE. Trimming cost V 3 bases and J 5 bases; bases outside gene matches: 12. The CDR3 region is CASSGHRLAGGPGETQYF. The CDR3 DNA reads as TGTGCCAGCAGCGGCCACAGACTAGCGGGGGGGCCGGGGGAGACCCAGTACTTC.

This sequence joins TRBV5-1 and TRBJ2-3; D gene unclear. The CDR3 has 15 residues. The V and J ends lost 0 bases and 1 base respectively, with 9 bases between them. Germline values: CDR1 SGHRS, CDR2 YFSETQ. CDR3 sequence: CASSLVVSGTDTQYF. For the CDR3, the DNA is TGCGCCAGCAGCTTGGTGGTTAGTGGCACAGATACGCAGTATTTT.

V usage is TRBV19 and J usage is TRBJ2-5; 9 nucleotides line up with TRBD2. The CDR3 is 17 amino acids. V was clipped by 7 bases and J by 5 bases; unmatched bases: 17. CDR1 and CDR2 from the germline V gene are LNHDA and SQIVND (reference sequence). CDR3 residues: CASNPSGGGGARETQYF. In DNA form, the CDR3 reads TGTGCCAGTAACCCGTCGGGTGGCGGGGGGGCTCGGGAGACCCAGTACTTC. The whole variable domain, remainder taken from reference TRBV19 and TRBJ2-5, is DGGITQSPKYLFRKEGQNVTLSCEQNLNHDAMYWYRQDPGQGLRLIYYSQIVNDFQKGDIAEGYSVSREKKESFPLTVTSAQKNPTAFYLCASNPSGGGGARETQYFGPGTRLLVL.

The chain uses TRBV5-1 and TRBJ2-7; no clear D gene. V was shortened by 0 bases and J by 0 bases, with 7 bases between the two germline ends. The CDR3 is 14 residues long. From germline, CDR1 is SGHRS and CDR2 YFSETQ. The CDR3: CASSLVHSSYEQYF. As DNA, the CDR3 is TGCGCCAGCAGCTTGGTGCACAGCTCCTACGAGCAGTACTTC.

The rearrangement joins TRBV5-4 to TRBJ2-7; 9 positions match TRBD2. V dropped 2 bases and J dropped 0; count of bases not matched to a gene: 3. The CDR3 loop spans 15 amino acids. Germline V gives CDR1 SGHNT, CDR2 YYREEE (reference sequence). CDR3 bases: TGTGCCAGCAGCTTTTTTAGCGGGAGCTCCTACGAGCAGTACTTC. This translates into CASSFFSGSSYEQYF.

V gene TRBV23-1 combines with J gene TRBJ2-1; D uncertain. TRBV23-1 is assigned to the ORF class and has an uncertain function. V lost 10 bases to trimming and J lost 7 bases, with 14 bases between them. The CDR3 length is 12 residues. The CDR3 is CATSGSSNEQFF. The CDR3 DNA sequence: TGCGCCACCTCCGGGTCATCGAATGAGCAGTTCTTC.

In this sample, this clone turned up once. The chain couples TRBV19 to TRBJ1-2; 10 positions match TRBD1. The CDR3 is 17 amino acids. CDR1 is LNHDA, CDR2 SQIVND, per germline (reference sequence). The V gene end was trimmed by 6 bases and the J gene end by 4 bases; junction bases not matched to a gene: 14. The DNA of the CDR3 is TGTGCCAGTAGCCCCACCGGGACAGGGGTCGGAGGCTATGGCTACACCTTC. Protein: CASSPTGTGVGGYGYTF.

The genes are TRBV27 and TRBJ1-1; TRBD1 might be the D (6 bases). CDR3 length: 13 residues. Trimming cost V 6 bases and J 2 bases, with 10 bases left between them. Germline V gives CDR1 MNHEY, CDR2 SMNVEV (reference sequence). The CDR3 bases are TGTGCCAGCAGGCAGGGGAGCAACACTGAAGCTTTCTTT. It yields the protein CASRQGSNTEAFF.

The gene calls are TRBV7-9 and TRBJ2-7; TRBD1 matches at 11 bases. V was clipped by 6 bases and J by 0 bases; unmatched bases: 4. This CDR3 has 15 residues. Germline loops: CDR1 SEHNR, CDR2 FQNEAQ (reference sequence). The CDR3 sequence is CASRSGQGVSYEQYF. DNA of the CDR3: TGTGCCAGCAGATCGGGACAGGGGGTCTCCTACGAGCAGTACTTC.

The J gene is TRBJ2-7, the V gene TRBV6-5, with D possibly being TRBD2 (6 bases). CDR1 and CDR2 (germline): MNHEY, SVGAGI. The CDR3 has 13 residues. Trimming took off 7 bases at V and 4 bases at J, with 14 bases between the two ends. The CDR3 DNA is TGTGCCAGCACCGAAGCGGGTCAATACGAGCAGTACTTC. It codes for CASTEAGQYEQYF.

The chain uses TRBV5-6 and TRBJ1-1; TRBD1 agrees at 7 bases. The CDR3 totals 13 residues. Germline V gives CDR1 SGHDT, CDR2 YYEEEE. Trimming cost V 4 bases and J 6 bases; bases outside gene matches: 6. CDR3 bases: TGTGCCAGCAGCCTCAGGGGGATCGCTGAAGCTTTCTTT. It codes for CASSLRGIAEAFF.

V usage is TRBV6-1 and J usage is TRBJ2-7; D is unclear. The CDR3 covers 12 residues. Germline lookup yields CDR1 MNHNS and CDR2 SASEGT. V lost 1 base to trimming and J lost 5 bases, with 6 bases between them. CDR3 residues: CASSEGPHEQYF. The CDR3 DNA reads as TGTGCCAGCAGTGAAGGGCCTCACGAGCAGTACTTC.

V gene TRBV6-5 combines with J gene TRBJ1-1; D is possibly TRBD1 (5 bases). Deletions cut 0 bases from V and 0 bases from J, with 8 bases between. The germline CDR1 and CDR2 sequences are MNHEY and SVGAGI. CDR3 length: 15 residues. DNA of the CDR3: TGTGCCAGCAGTTACTCGACAGACATGAACACTGAAGCTTTCTTT. Translation: CASSYSTDMNTEAFF.

The J gene is TRBJ1-4, the V gene TRBV21-1; TRBD1 reflects the table's D call only, with no check against the DNA. TRBV21-1 is recorded as a pseudogene. The CDR3 is made up of 17 amino acids. CDR3 nucleotides: TGTGCCAGCAGCAAAGAGAGGGACAGGGCAACTAATGAAAAACTGTTTTTT. This sequence encodes CASSKERDRATNEKLFF.